This TCR beta chain was sequenced for a study of T cell repertoires in aging, cancer and after chemotherapy. CDR3 length equals 14 residues. CDR1 is SQVTM and CDR2 is ANQGSEA in the germline V gene. The V and J ends lost 4 bases and 2 bases respectively, with 12 bases between them. This clonotype is labeled as medium-sized. A mixed TRB-A/B primer pool amplified rearranged TRB by multiplex touch-down PCR. TCRdb reprocessed the multiplex PCR reads via MiXCR and lists one record per CDR3 protein. The sample has over 5,500 distinct CDR3 sequences, about 32% seen once. The template was genomic DNA from peripheral blood, not RNA.

Material: blood. This TCR was recovered from a human donor with a blood cancer. The chain couples TRBV29-1 to TRBJ1-5, with D possibly matching TRBD1 (6 bases). The CDR3 coding sequence is TGCAGCGTTGTCCCCGCAGGGGGCAATCAGCCCCAGCATTTT. This translates into CSVVPAGGNQPQHF.